Sequencing of this T cell receptor beta chain was carried out in a study of blood T cell repertoires in COVID-19. Study-level information: Samples came from the United States, Italy and Spain, spanning acute and convalescent COVID-19. In each case, the material was cDNA or gDNA derived from T cells, B-cell-depleted T cells, or PBMCs.

Sequencing was performed with immunoSEQ multiplex PCR; in TCRdb, only in-frame clones are kept and a portion is missing. The sample records 350,000 to 550,000 clones, approximately 90% being singletons. The CDR3 length is 13 residues. Germline V CDR1 and CDR2: SGHRS, YFSETQ. V was pared by 5 bases and J by 5 bases, with 14 bases between. This TCR derives from a man in his thirties or forties who had recovered from COVID-19. The sample comprised PBMCs or T cells enriched from blood (not recorded which). The rearrangement joins TRBV5-1 to TRBJ2-7; possibly TRBD2 for D (6 bases). CDR3: CASRRTGDHEQYF. Written as DNA, the CDR3 is TGCGCCAGCAGGAGGACGGGAGACCACGAGCAGTACTTC.